This is a list of T cell receptor beta chains from one sample in a study of human T cells and chemical hapten exposure. TCRdb re-analysed the RACE reads in MiXCR, keeping a single row per CDR3 protein. Of roughly 120,000 distinct CDR3 sequences in the sample, roughly a tenth were seen once. The specimen comprised whole blood, sampled in connection with sensitization to the hapten diphenylcyclopropenone (DPC). These receptor sequences come from a woman in her thirties or forties with alopecia areata. Some clones in this sample may be carry-over from other donors' samples. Both conserved end residues are part of each CDR3. Clone sizes are given selectively: once, few, many, or a class where the clone is expanded.

>TRBV5-4|-
CACSPVGEETQYF
>TRBV6-5|many
CASSSTAFSGGYTF
>TRBV5-4|many
CASSSRAGLTDTQYF
>TRBV20-1|few
CSALDSSYEQYF
>TRBV9|-
CASSVGWQSRNTQAFF
>TRBV18|many
CASSPQGAYGYTF
>TRBV11-2|-
CASSLAGAWNEQFF
>TRBV27|many
CASSLGTSTEAFF
>TRBV20-1|-
CSAPGLAGFKNIQYF
>TRBV7-2|many
CASSLGPAGYTDTQYF
>TRBV10-3|few
CAIRETGDQPQHF
>TRBV7-8|few
CASSLVGTAGAGELFF
>TRBV9|-
CASSVAIGEAGNTIYF
>TRBV18|many
CASSPGAPSSYNEQFF
>TRBV7-9|many
CASSLAADPHTGYTF
>TRBV6-2/TRBV6-3|many
CASRDIAKNIQYF
>TRBV7-2|few
CASSQKETQYF
>TRBV11-2|many
CASSLEAVGGETQYF
>TRBV7-8|many
CASDSVRRRTDTQYF
>TRBV7-9|many
CASSSEFADTQYF
>TRBV6-5|-
CASRRAPSTGSYEQYF
>TRBV11-2|few
CASSLDGINSNQPQHF
>TRBV27|many
CASSFKETVNTEAFF
>TRBV7-8|-
CASSLGRRPNQPQHF
>TRBV6-6|-
CASSYSAMYTEAFF
>TRBV4-3|few
CASSQERASEETQYF
>TRBV7-2|-
CASSSPAAGRETQYF
>TRBV7-2|many
CASSVIGGLNEQFF
>TRBV28|few
CASSLLTGAGGYTF
>TRBV12-5|many
CASGPENTEAFF
>TRBV7-9|few
CASSPRPADTEAFF
>TRBV6-1|-
CASRRSTENTEAFF
>TRBV2|few
CASSEILGGLNTEAFF
>TRBV5-4|many
CASSSQGAGANVLTF
>TRBV14|-
CASSHQRGVQRPHEQYF
>TRBV7-6|few
CASSLGTGYTGELFF
>TRBV4-2|many
CASSQGADEQYF
>TRBV7-2|many
CASSLGALSGNTIYF
>TRBV13|-
CASSKAGASNEQFF
>TRBV18|-
CASSPTPPPFEQYF
>TRBV6-5|many
CASSRQGYEQYF
>TRBV29-1|-
CSIWAGTYNEQFF
>TRBV6-5|few
CASSARTSGWDTQYF
>TRBV7-3|few
CASSLEGVTEQFF
>TRBV28|-
CASSLYGGLDQPQHF
>TRBV7-2|many
CASSSLAAGEKLFF
>TRBV5-1|many
CASSFGGTDNSPLHF
>TRBV7-2|-
CASSLVLGGTYEQYF
>TRBV6-4|-
CASSETEGTPLHF
>TRBV4-3|few
CASSQDRGDTGELFF
>TRBV7-9|-
CASTDRGDGYTF
>TRBV7-2|many
CASSARLAGGPESETQYF